The 30 T cell receptor beta chains below all came from one sample that was sequenced in a study of CD4+ T cells in melanoma. TCRdb's table, derived via immunoSEQ multiplex PCR, lists solely in-frame clones and lacks some. The table shows about 140,000 clones, with about 90% occurring only once. The receptors come from a human donor with melanoma.

This chain connects TRBV2 to TRBJ1-6, with D tentatively TRBD1 (5 bases). The CDR3 consists of 14 residues. V lost 4 bases and J 10 bases, leaving 14 bases between the germline ends. Germline V CDR1 and CDR2: SNHLY, FYNNEI. CDR3 region: CASSGQGDGSPLHF. The CDR3, as DNA: TGTGCCAGCAGTGGGCAGGGCGACGGGTCACCCCTCCACTTT.

This clone showed up just once. This chain joins TRBV19 and TRBJ1-3; 10 bases line up with TRBD1. From germline, CDR1 is LNHDA and CDR2 SQIVND (reference sequence). The CDR3 length is 15 residues. The V gene end was trimmed by 5 bases and the J gene end by 2 bases; junction bases not matched to a gene: 3. In nucleotides, the CDR3 is TGTGCCAGTAGTTCGGGGACAGGGGCTGGAAACACCATATATTTT. Translation: CASSSGTGAGNTIYF.

This chain joins TRBV6-1 and TRBJ2-5; D possibly corresponds to TRBD1 (5 bases). Per the germline V gene, CDR1 is MNHNS and CDR2 is SASEGT. V dropped 7 bases and J dropped 6 bases, with 12 bases sitting between them. CDR3 size: 12 residues. CDR3 amino acids: CASNQGRKTQYF. In DNA form, the CDR3 reads TGTGCCAGCAACCAGGGAAGGAAGACCCAGTACTTC.

The chain uses TRBV19 and TRBJ1-2; 10 bases line up with TRBD1. CDR1 is LNHDA, CDR2 SQIVND, per germline (reference sequence). The trim removed 8 bases at V and 7 bases at J, leaving 13 bases unmatched. The CDR3 contains 15 residues. For the CDR3, the DNA is TGTGCCAGTCAATTCCGACAGGGGGCTGGGGGTGGCTACACCTTC. Its translation: CASQFRQGAGGGYTF.

The J gene is TRBJ2-1, the V gene TRBV19; D is possibly TRBD2 (6 bases). CDR1 and CDR2 (germline): LNHDA, SQIVND (reference sequence). With 6 bases removed from V and 0 bases from J, the gap between germline ends came to 12 bases. The CDR3 runs to 15 residues. The CDR3 nucleotides read TGTGCCAGTAGCCGGCCCGGGAGCTCCTACAATGAGCAGTTCTTC. This translates into CASSRPGSSYNEQFF.

V and J are TRBV18 and TRBJ1-3; the D is unclear. Per the germline V gene, CDR1 is KGHSH and CDR2 is LQKENI. The CDR3 is made up of 15 amino acids. Trimming stripped 5 bases from V and 2 bases from J, with 13 bases between. Here the CDR3 reads CASSAARRAGNTIYF. The CDR3 bases are TGTGCCAGCTCAGCAGCCCGAAGGGCTGGAAACACCATATATTTT.

The rearrangement links TRBV5-4 to TRBJ2-1, with D perhaps TRBD2 (6 bases). The CDR3 extends over 15 amino acids. From germline, CDR1 is SGHNT and CDR2 YYREEE (reference sequence). The germline V and J ends were trimmed by 4 bases and 10 bases, with 21 bases remaining between them. CDR3 in amino acids: CASSVTGTHEGEQFF. CDR3 nucleotides: TGTGCCAGCAGCGTCACCGGGACTCATGAGGGCGAGCAGTTCTTC.

The chain employs TRBV6-1 and TRBJ2-3; 10 bases agree with TRBD1. V was pared by 8 bases and J by 1 base, with 3 bases of the junction left unmatched. CDR1 is MNHNS, CDR2 SASEGT, per germline. The length of the CDR3 is 14 residues. CDR3 amino acids: CASVGTGGTDTQYF. Here the CDR3 DNA reads TGTGCCAGCGTAGGGACAGGGGGCACAGATACGCAGTATTTT.

The chain has TRBV9 and TRBJ2-5; the D gene is possibly TRBD2 (6 bases). This CDR3 region has 17 residues. Germline V gives CDR1 SGDLS, CDR2 YYNGEE. Between the trimmed V and J ends, which lost 0 bases and 1 base, there was a span of 16 bases. CDR3 loop: CASSVVDGGTGQETQYF. DNA of the CDR3: TGTGCCAGCAGCGTAGTCGATGGGGGGACTGGCCAAGAGACCCAGTACTTC.

V usage is TRBV7-3 and J usage is TRBJ2-2, with D possibly called TRBD1 or TRBD2 (5 bases each). This CDR3 has 14 residues. The germline V and J ends were trimmed by 2 bases and 6 bases, with 10 bases remaining between them. Germline values: CDR1 SGHTA, CDR2 FQGTGA. The CDR3 DNA is TGTGCCAGCAGCTTAGGACGAGGGGCCGGGGAGCTGTTTTTT. The encoded protein is CASSLGRGAGELFF.

The chain employs TRBV19 and TRBJ1-1; D uncertain. This CDR3 comprises 13 residues. With 4 bases removed from V and 0 bases from J, the gap between germline ends came to 6 bases. Germline CDR1 is LNHDA and CDR2 is SQIVND (reference sequence). The DNA for the CDR3 is TGTGCCAGTAGTAGGAGGGTGAACACTGAAGCTTTCTTT. Its protein product is CASSRRVNTEAFF.

This chain joins TRBV7-8 and TRBJ2-2; 7 bases are shared with TRBD2. Germline trimming cut 2 bases from V and 1 base from J; bases unmatched to any gene: 4. This CDR3 is 16 amino acids long. Germline V gene lookup returns CDR1 SGHVS and CDR2 FQNEAQ. The DNA of the CDR3 is TGTGCCAGCAGCTTATCGGCTAGCGGGAACACCGGGGAGCTGTTTTTT. Its protein product is CASSLSASGNTGELFF.

The chain uses TRBV5-4 and TRBJ2-7, with 9 bases that match TRBD1. The CDR3 has 15 amino acids. V was clipped by 4 bases and J by 7 bases; unmatched bases: 12. Germline CDR1 and CDR2: SGHNT and YYREEE (reference sequence). The CDR3 sequence is CASSLAGTGRVEQYF. DNA for the CDR3: TGTGCCAGCAGCCTGGCCGGGACAGGGAGGGTGGAGCAGTACTTC. The complete variable domain, with remaining parts taken from reference TRBV5-4 and TRBJ2-7, reads ETGVTQSPTHLIKTRGQQVTLRCSSQSGHNTVSWYQQALGQGPQFIFQYYREEENGRGNFPPRFSGLQFPNYSSELNVNALELDDSALYLCASSLAGTGRVEQYFGPGTRLTVT.

The chain carries TRBV2 and TRBJ1-1; TRBD1 matches at 7 bases. From germline, CDR1 is SNHLY and CDR2 FYNNEI. V lost 4 bases and J lost 1; bases outside the gene matches: 3. The CDR3 is 14 amino acids. The CDR3 DNA is TGTGCCAGCAGTGCGACAGGGAGGAACACTGAAGCTTTCTTT. Translating gives CASSATGRNTEAFF.

The chain recombines TRBV9 with TRBJ1-2, with 7 bases aligning to TRBD1. The ends lost 0 bases at V and 0 bases at J; junction bases unmatched: 2. Germline CDR1 reads SGDLS; CDR2 reads YYNGEE. The length of the CDR3 is 15 residues. CDR3 in amino acids: CASSVAGTANYGYTF. The CDR3 DNA reads as TGTGCCAGCAGCGTAGCGGGGACAGCTAACTATGGCTACACCTTC.

This clone was counted a single time. This sequence joins TRBV6-1 and TRBJ1-2; TRBD1 aligns across 7 bases. Germline V gene sequence: CDR1 MNHNS, CDR2 SASEGT. The CDR3 loop spans 14 amino acids. V was pared by 2 bases and J by 5 bases, with 5 bases of the junction left unmatched. CDR3 nucleotides: TGTGCCAGCAGTGAACCCGGCAGGGGGTATGGCTACACCTTC. Protein product: CASSEPGRGYGYTF.

This chain uses TRBV2 with TRBJ1-2; D unresolved. The germline V and J ends were trimmed by 5 bases and 0 bases, with 7 bases remaining between them. In germline, CDR1 is SNHLY, CDR2 FYNNEI. The CDR3 consists of 13 residues. In DNA, the CDR3 is TGTGCCAGCAGTATCAGAGCTAACTATGGCTACACCTTC. This translates into CASSIRANYGYTF. Based on the CDR3 plus reference TRBV2 and TRBJ1-2, the full variable domain is EPEVTQTPSHQVTQMGQEVILRCVPISNHLYFYWYRQILGQKVEFLVSFYNNEISEKSEIFDDQFSVERPDGSNFTLKIRSTKLEDSAMYFCASSIRANYGYTFGSGTRLTVV.

In regard to this clone: Other DNA sequences in this sample translate to the same CDR3. This chain joins TRBV10-2 and TRBJ1-2; tentatively, D is TRBD1 (6 bases). Per the germline V gene, CDR1 is WSHSY and CDR2 is SAAADI. Trimming shortened V by 8 bases and J by 2 bases, and 6 bases separated the two germline ends. The CDR3 runs to 11 residues. The CDR3 is CASGQNYGYTF. In DNA, the CDR3 is TGCGCCAGCGGACAGAACTATGGCTACACCTTC.

The CDR3 nucleotides are TGTGCCAGCAGTTACTCGAACATTGCGGTCTACAATGAGCAGTTCTTC. Protein: CASSYSNIAVYNEQFF. This chain joins TRBV6-5 and TRBJ2-1; the D is unclear. CDR3 length: 16 amino acids. CDR1 is MNHEY, CDR2 SVGAGI, per germline. Deletions cut 0 bases from V and 3 bases from J, with 12 bases between.

This chain links TRBV6-5 with TRBJ1-6; 7 bases match TRBD1. Germline loops: CDR1 MNHEY, CDR2 SVGAGI. The V and J ends lost 2 bases and 9 bases, in that order; junction bases with no gene match: 7. CDR3 length: 15 residues. CDR3 DNA: TGTGCCAGCAGTTACGAGGGGGCAGGGAGTTCACCCCTCCACTTT. It yields the protein CASSYEGAGSSPLHF.

The V gene is TRBV18, the J gene TRBJ2-2, with 7 bases fitting TRBD1. CDR1 is KGHSH and CDR2 is LQKENI in the germline V gene. Losses at the gene ends were 8 bases for V and 4 bases for J; bases not matched to a gene: 4. This CDR3 is 13 amino acids long. CDR3 nucleotides: TGTGCCAGCAGTAACAGGGGCACCGGGGAGCTGTTTTTT. Protein sequence: CASSNRGTGELFF.

This chain uses TRBV28 with TRBJ2-7, with D perhaps TRBD1 (5 bases). Trimming cost V 1 base and J 4 bases, with 5 bases left between them. Germline CDR1 is MDHEN and CDR2 is SYDVKM. There are 12 residues in the CDR3. The CDR3 coding sequence is TGTGCCAGCAGTTTATCAGGGTACGAGCAGTACTTC. Residues: CASSLSGYEQYF.

J is TRBJ1-4 and V is TRBV5-1; weak D call: TRBD1 (6 bases). CDR3 size: 17 residues. Germline values: CDR1 SGHRS, CDR2 YFSETQ. Trimming removed 0 bases from V and 0 bases from J, with 12 bases in between. CDR3 sequence: CASSLGTGRTTNEKLFF. CDR3 DNA sequence: TGCGCCAGCAGCTTGGGTACAGGGCGGACAACTAATGAAAAACTGTTTTTT.

This chain uses TRBV7-2 with TRBJ1-1; unclear D gene. Trimming shortened V by 4 bases and J by 7 bases, and 7 bases separated the two germline ends. This CDR3 region has 11 residues. CDR1 is SGHTA, CDR2 FQGNSA, per germline. CDR3 residues: CASSYRYEAFF. CDR3 in DNA: TGTGCCAGCAGCTATAGATATGAAGCTTTCTTT.

This clone was counted once. DNA for the CDR3: TGTGCCAGCGGCGTTGGGCTAGCGGGTCTCAACAATGAGCAGTTCTTC. Protein: CASGVGLAGLNNEQFF. This chain uses TRBV2 with TRBJ2-1, with TRBD2 matching over 8 bases. Germline CDR1 SNHLY, CDR2 FYNNEI. This CDR3 comprises 16 residues. V lost 8 bases to trimming and J lost 5 bases; unmatched junction nucleotides: 14.

The genes are TRBV7-2 and TRBJ2-1; D possibly matches TRBD1 or TRBD2 (5 bases each). The CDR3 is made up of 16 amino acids. V was cut by 0 bases and J by 8 bases, with 17 bases left in between. Germline loops: CDR1 SGHTA, CDR2 FQGNSA. CDR3 in DNA: TGTGCCAGCAGCTTAGCGTATGGGGGAAGATCGGATGAGCAGTTCTTC. This codes for CASSLAYGGRSDEQFF.

Turning to this clone: Other DNA sequences in this specimen translate into the identical CDR3. V usage is TRBV2 and J usage is TRBJ1-2; TRBD1 might be the D (6 bases). Germline V CDR1 and CDR2: SNHLY, FYNNEI. The CDR3 contains 13 residues. Trimming cost V 1 base and J 4 bases, with 7 bases left between them. CDR3 DNA sequence: TGTGCCAGCAGTGAAGGGACAGCCTATGGCTACACCTTC. Translation gives CASSEGTAYGYTF.

The V gene is TRBV6-4, the J gene TRBJ1-1, with D perhaps TRBD1 (5 bases). The CDR3 spans 13 residues. Per the germline V gene, CDR1 is MRHNA and CDR2 is SNTAGT. V lost 1 base and J lost 12, with 15 bases in between. The CDR3 nucleotides are TGTGCCAGCAGTGACTACGCCGGGGGTAGAACTTTCTTT. It is translated as CASSDYAGGRTFF.

V is TRBV5-1 and J is TRBJ1-6; 9 bases align to TRBD1. The germline V gene has CDR1 SGHRS and CDR2 YFSETQ. J gave up 0 bases and V 0 bases, and 4 bases lay outside the gene matches. The CDR3 has 18 amino acids. CDR3 nucleotides: TGCGCCAGCAGCTTGGCTGGACAGGGGAGCTCCTATAATTCACCCCTCCACTTT. Translated, it gives CASSLAGQGSSYNSPLHF.

The V call is TRBV18, the J call TRBJ2-3, with 9 bases matching TRBD2. V lost 8 bases and J lost 4; bases outside the gene matches: 7. CDR3 length: 14 amino acids. CDR1 is KGHSH, CDR2 LQKENI, per germline. The CDR3 loop is CASAGGPSSDTQYF. Written as DNA, the CDR3 is TGTGCCAGCGCGGGGGGGCCCAGCTCAGATACGCAGTATTTT.